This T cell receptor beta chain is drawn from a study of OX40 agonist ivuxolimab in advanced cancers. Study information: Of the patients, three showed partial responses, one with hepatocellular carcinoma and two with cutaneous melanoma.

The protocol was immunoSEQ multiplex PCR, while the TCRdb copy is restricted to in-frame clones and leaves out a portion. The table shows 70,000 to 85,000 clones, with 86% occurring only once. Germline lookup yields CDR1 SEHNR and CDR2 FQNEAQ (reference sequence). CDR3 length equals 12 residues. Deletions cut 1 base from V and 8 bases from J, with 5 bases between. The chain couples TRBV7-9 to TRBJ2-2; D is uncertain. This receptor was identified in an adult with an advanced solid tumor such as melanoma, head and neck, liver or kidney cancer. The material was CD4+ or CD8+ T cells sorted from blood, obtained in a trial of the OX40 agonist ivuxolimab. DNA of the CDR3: TGTGCCAGCAGCTTAGGGGTAGGGGAGCTGTTTTTT. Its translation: CASSLGVGELFF.